A single sample gave rise to the 27 T cell receptor beta chains below, sequenced in a study of T cell responses to AZD1222 COVID-19 vaccine. Only in-frame clones appear in the TCRdb table, and some are missing; sequencing was by immunoSEQ multiplex PCR. The profile shows roughly 70,000 clones, 85% of them singletons. The sequencing here drew on peripheral blood, taken on day 0 of AZD1222 vaccination. These receptors were obtained from an adult in good health.

The sample holds a few counts of this clone. This chain links TRBV5-4 with TRBJ1-1; D perhaps matches TRBD1 (5 bases). The CDR3 is 12 amino acids. CDR1 is SGHNT, CDR2 YYREEE, per germline (reference sequence). Trimming took off 4 bases at V and 1 base at J, with 5 bases between the two ends. CDR3 nucleotide sequence: TGTGCCAGCAGCGACAGGAACACTGAAGCTTTCTTT. Its translation is CASSDRNTEAFF.

In nucleotides, the CDR3 is TGTGCCAGCAGCTTAGCGGTTTATAATTCACCCCTCCACTTT. Residues: CASSLAVYNSPLHF. The rearrangement uses TRBV7-2 and TRBJ1-6; D remains ambiguous. The germline CDR1 and CDR2 sequences are SGHTA and FQGNSA. Between the trimmed V and J ends, which lost 0 bases and 4 bases, there was a span of 4 bases. This CDR3 comprises 14 residues.

V usage is TRBV6-1 and J usage is TRBJ1-3; D unclear. Deletions cut 2 bases from V and 4 bases from J, with 6 bases between. Germline V gives CDR1 MNHNS, CDR2 SASEGT. The CDR3 consists of 13 residues. The CDR3 DNA reads TGTGCCAGCAGTGAATCTGAGGGAAACACCATATATTTT. It specifies CASSESEGNTIYF.

The chain links TRBV2 to TRBJ2-2, with D perhaps TRBD2 (5 bases). This CDR3 comprises 17 residues. Germline V gives CDR1 SNHLY, CDR2 FYNNEI. Trimming cost V 4 bases and J 5 bases, with 20 bases left between them. This chain's CDR3 is CASSARGRLTGTGELFF. CDR3 sequence (DNA): TGTGCCAGCAGTGCCCGTGGACGTCTAACGGGGACCGGGGAGCTGTTTTTT.

The gene calls are TRBV7-9 and TRBJ1-1; weak D call: TRBD1 (5 bases). The germline V and J ends were trimmed by 6 bases and 5 bases, with 16 bases remaining between them. Germline V gene lookup returns CDR1 SEHNR and CDR2 FQNEAQ (reference sequence). The CDR3 contains 14 residues. CDR3 sequence reads: CASSFSTGGTEAFF. In nucleotides, the CDR3 is TGTGCCAGCAGTTTTTCCACTGGGGGTACTGAAGCTTTCTTT.

This chain joins TRBV29-1 and TRBJ1-1, with 8 nucleotides matching TRBD1. Germline V gives CDR1 SQVTM, CDR2 ANQGSEA. This CDR3 contains 14 residues. The V gene end was trimmed by 0 bases and the J gene end by 7 bases; junction bases not matched to a gene: 7. The CDR3 nucleotides are TGCAGCGTTGAAGACGGGGACAGGTTTAATGAAGCTTTCTTT. Its translation: CSVEDGDRFNEAFF. Filled out from reference TRBV29-1 and TRBJ1-1, the complete variable domain reads SAVISQKPSRDICQRGTSLTIQCQVDSQVTMMFWYRQQPGQSLTLIATANQGSEATYESGFVIDKFPISRPNLTFSTLTVSNMSPEDSSIYLCSVEDGDRFNEAFFGQGTRLTVV.

The rearrangement joins TRBV10-1 to TRBJ2-5, with TRBD2 as a possible D gene (7 bases). The CDR3 is made up of 15 amino acids. From germline, CDR1 is WNHNN and CDR2 SYGVQD (reference sequence). V shed 3 bases and J shed 3 bases, with 14 bases lying between them. The CDR3 spells CASSDPRGAEETQYF. DNA for the CDR3: TGCGCCAGCAGTGACCCACGGGGGGCGGAAGAGACCCAGTACTTC.

This clone was picked up one time. This rearrangement joins TRBV12-3 or TRBV12-4 to TRBJ2-5; D gene ambiguous. Trimming stripped 6 bases from V and 5 bases from J, with 13 bases between. The CDR3 contains 13 residues. The CDR3 loop reads CASSLLVGETQYF. The CDR3 bases are TGTGCCAGCAGCCTCCTGGTAGGTGAGACCCAGTACTTC.

This clone has only a few counts. The rearrangement links TRBV7-8 to TRBJ2-5; 9 nucleotides match TRBD2. From germline, CDR1 is SGHVS and CDR2 FQNEAQ. The CDR3 has 16 amino acids. Trimming removed 5 bases from V and 5 bases from J; junction bases left unmatched: 12. This CDR3 is CASSTRTRAGGETQYF. CDR3 DNA: TGTGCCAGCAGCACCCGGACCAGGGCGGGGGGGGAGACCCAGTACTTC.

This clone was seen only once. The genes are TRBV10-2 and TRBJ1-2; D call uncertain. V shed 4 bases and J shed 2 bases, with 5 bases lying between them. Looked up from germline, CDR1 is WSHSY and CDR2 is SAAADI. The CDR3 covers 12 residues. The chain's CDR3 is CASSGGNYGYTF. CDR3 nucleotide sequence: TGCGCCAGCAGTGGAGGAAACTATGGCTACACCTTC.

The chain recombines TRBV7-9 with TRBJ2-1, with 9 bases matching TRBD2. Germline CDR1 and CDR2: SEHNR and FQNEAQ (reference sequence). The CDR3 length is 12 residues. V trimming: 3 bases; J trimming: 12 bases; junction bases outside the gene matches: 3. The CDR3 loop reads CASSFSGSGQFF. As DNA, the CDR3 is TGTGCCAGCAGCTTTAGCGGGAGCGGGCAGTTCTTC.

The V and J genes are TRBV10-3 and TRBJ2-1; 7 bases match TRBD2. Germline V CDR1 and CDR2: ENHRY, SYGVKD. With V trimmed by 7 bases and J by 5 bases, 5 bases remained unmatched. CDR3 length: 13 residues. CDR3 DNA: TGTGCCATCAACTCCGGGACTAACAATGAGCAGTTCTTC. As protein: CAINSGTNNEQFF.

This chain links TRBV6-5 with TRBJ1-5, with 8 positions matching TRBD1. After removal of 5 bases from V and 7 bases from J, the junction contained 7 bases not matched to a gene. The CDR3 is made up of 14 amino acids. Per the germline V gene, CDR1 is MNHEY and CDR2 is SVGAGI. In nucleotides, the CDR3 is TGTGCCAGCAGTCCCGGACAGGGCAGGCAGCCCCAGCATTTT. This encodes CASSPGQGRQPQHF.

This clone was counted once. The chain links TRBV7-9 to TRBJ2-1; D is possibly TRBD2 (6 bases). CDR1 SEHNR and CDR2 FQNEAQ come from the germline V gene (reference sequence). Trimming cost V 3 bases and J 5 bases, with 11 bases left between them. There are 14 residues in the CDR3. The CDR3 sequence: CASSFGGSDNEQFF. CDR3 nucleotide sequence: TGTGCCAGCAGCTTCGGGGGTTCCGACAATGAGCAGTTCTTC.

This rearrangement joins TRBV27 to TRBJ1-5; D possibly corresponds to TRBD1 (6 bases). The CDR3 length is 14 residues. Germline lookup yields CDR1 MNHEY and CDR2 SMNVEV (reference sequence). Trimming shortened V by 3 bases and J by 2 bases, and 8 bases separated the two germline ends. The CDR3 protein is CASSFRGGNQPQHF. The CDR3 nucleotides read TGTGCCAGCAGTTTCAGGGGTGGCAATCAGCCCCAGCATTTT.

The chain carries TRBV11-2 and TRBJ2-6, with 7 bases lining up with TRBD1. V lost 3 bases to trimming and J lost 0 bases; unmatched junction nucleotides: 8. CDR3 length: 18 residues. Germline-derived CDR1 and CDR2 are SGHAT and FQNNGV. CDR3 loop: CASSLGGQVISGANVLTF. In nucleotides, the CDR3 is TGTGCCAGCAGCTTGGGCGGACAGGTCATCTCTGGGGCCAACGTCCTGACTTTC.

The rearrangement uses TRBV27 and TRBJ2-1; 9 bases agree with TRBD2. CDR1 and CDR2 (germline): MNHEY, SMNVEV (reference sequence). V was clipped by 8 bases and J by 2 bases; unmatched bases: 13. This CDR3 comprises 17 residues. The CDR3 here is CASFAPYSGRPYNEQFF. CDR3 DNA sequence: TGTGCCAGCTTCGCACCGTATAGCGGGAGACCCTACAATGAGCAGTTCTTC.

The chain has TRBV7-9 and TRBJ2-5; TRBD2 matches 9 bases. CDR3 length: 16 residues. After removal of 5 bases from V and 1 base from J, the junction contained 8 bases not matched to a gene. Germline V gives CDR1 SEHNR, CDR2 FQNEAQ (reference sequence). The chain's CDR3 is CASSPVGTSPQETQYF. In nucleotides, the CDR3 is TGTGCCAGCAGCCCCGTTGGGACTAGCCCCCAAGAGACCCAGTACTTC.

This CDR3 reads CASTQWTTGYTF. In DNA, the CDR3 is TGTGCCAGCACCCAGTGGACTACTGGCTACACCTTC. This chain joins TRBV6-5 and TRBJ1-2; no clear D. Per germline, CDR1 MNHEY and CDR2 SVGAGI. V shed 7 bases and J shed 7 bases, with 13 bases lying between them. The CDR3 consists of 12 residues.

CDR3 sequence reads: CASINGGSRGYTF. The CDR3 DNA reads TGTGCCAGCATAAATGGAGGCAGCCGGGGCTACACCTTC. V gene TRBV6-5 combines with J gene TRBJ1-2; D remains ambiguous. V lost 7 bases and J 8 bases, leaving 17 bases between the germline ends. Germline CDR1 MNHEY, CDR2 SVGAGI. This CDR3 comprises 13 residues.

For this clone: Within the sample, other DNA sequences also encode this same CDR3. The genes are TRBV25-1 and TRBJ2-1, with D unclear. The CDR3 has 12 amino acids. The germline V gene encodes CDR1 MGHDK and CDR2 SYGVNS. V was cut by 3 bases and J by 7 bases, with 7 bases left in between. This CDR3 reads CASSEVGNEQFF. The DNA for the CDR3 is TGTGCCAGCAGTGAGGTGGGGAATGAGCAGTTCTTC.

V is TRBV3-1 (or the pseudogene TRBV3-2) and J is TRBJ2-7; D may be TRBD1 (6 bases). The CDR3 runs 15 residues. Looked up from germline, CDR1 is LGHDT and CDR2 is YNNKEL (reference sequence). Trimming shortened V by 1 base and J by 0 bases, and 10 bases separated the two germline ends. The DNA of the CDR3 is TGTGCCAGCAGCCAAGCCTACAGGGCCTCCTACGAGCAGTACTTC. Its translation is CASSQAYRASYEQYF.

The V and J genes are TRBV29-1 and TRBJ2-1, with a possible D match to TRBD1 (5 bases). The germline gives CDR1 SQVTM, CDR2 ANQGSEA. The V and J ends lost 6 bases and 0 bases respectively, with 9 bases between them. The CDR3 runs 13 residues. This CDR3 reads CSVDSYSYNEQFF. The DNA for the CDR3 is TGCAGCGTAGACAGCTACTCCTACAATGAGCAGTTCTTC.

This sequence joins TRBV12-3 or TRBV12-4 and TRBJ2-7; no clear D gene. Trimming removed 3 bases from V and 6 bases from J, with 12 bases in between. This CDR3 is 13 amino acids long. CDR3 residues: CASSFLEVGEQYF. For the CDR3, the DNA is TGTGCCAGCAGTTTTCTGGAAGTTGGCGAGCAGTACTTC.

This chain connects TRBV2 to TRBJ1-1; D possibly corresponds to TRBD1 (5 bases). The CDR3 spans 14 residues. V lost 2 bases and J lost 8, with 15 bases in between. Germline V lookup: CDR1 SNHLY, CDR2 FYNNEI. The CDR3 is CASSELGGYREAFF. The CDR3 coding sequence is TGTGCCAGCAGTGAATTGGGGGGTTACAGAGAAGCTTTCTTT.

This clone was counted a few times. This CDR3 is CASSERGTALTGGELFF. Written as DNA, the CDR3 is TGTGCCAGCAGTGAGAGGGGGACAGCATTAACTGGCGGGGAGCTGTTTTTT. The J gene is TRBJ2-2, the V gene TRBV2; 7 bases agree with TRBD1. CDR3 length equals 17 residues. The V segment lost 3 bases and the J segment 7 bases; nucleotides outside the gene matches: 14. Germline lookup yields CDR1 SNHLY and CDR2 FYNNEI.

The chain is built from TRBV10-3 and TRBJ2-2, with TRBD1 matching 7 bases. The germline V gene has CDR1 ENHRY and CDR2 SYGVKD. The CDR3 is 14 amino acids. J gave up 2 bases and V 5 bases, and 2 bases lay outside the gene matches. The CDR3 loop is CAISRDSNTGELFF. In nucleotides, the CDR3 is TGTGCCATCAGTAGGGACAGCAACACCGGGGAGCTGTTTTTT.